This TCR beta chain comes out of a study of T-cell reconstitution after alpha-beta-depleted transplantation in children. Study conclusions and caveats: Among T cells one year after transplant, newly produced cells accounted for most counts and diversity. The origin of alpha-beta T cells about two months after transplant was reportedly several hundred expanded graft clones.

The sample holds many counts of this clonotype. As yet, its antigen is unknown. Germline CDR1 is DFQATT and CDR2 is SNEGSKA (reference sequence). The germline V and J ends were trimmed by 5 bases and 10 bases, with 11 bases remaining between them. The CDR3 contains 10 residues. TCRbeta library construction was performed incorporating unique molecular identifiers. TCRdb re-analysed the PCR reads in MiXCR, keeping a single row per CDR3 protein. The sample holds about 110,000 distinct CDR3 sequences, 5% to 7% seen once. V and J are TRBV20-1 and TRBJ1-1; D possibly corresponds to TRBD1 (5 bases). Source: PBMCs, mostly from graft donor cells, taken 360 days after TCRalphabeta/CD19-depleted stem cell transplant. This clonotype was sampled from a male patient under 10 years old who had a stem cell transplant for acute lymphoblastic leukemia, so the T cells may come from the graft donor. The CDR3 region is CSALHGAAFF. In nucleotides, the CDR3 is TGCAGTGCTTTGCATGGGGCAGCTTTCTTT.